This T cell receptor (beta chain) derives from a study of OX40 agonist ivuxolimab in advanced cancers. This clone was detected only once. The table came from immunoSEQ multiplex PCR; TCRdb's copy has only in-frame clones and leaves some out. The data contain around 68,000 clones, approximately 86% of them singletons. The V and J ends lost 0 bases and 5 bases respectively, with 10 bases between them. Germline CDR1 and CDR2: SGHNT and YENEEA. The CDR3 consists of 14 residues. This chain links TRBV11-3 with TRBJ2-5; D is uncertain. This sequence was found in an adult with an advanced solid tumor such as melanoma, head and neck, liver or kidney cancer. The sequencing used CD4+ or CD8+ T cells sorted from blood, collected in a trial of the OX40 agonist ivuxolimab. The CDR3 DNA reads as TGTGCCAGCAGCTTAGAGCCCGGATCGGAGACCCAGTACTTC. Translated: CASSLEPGSETQYF.